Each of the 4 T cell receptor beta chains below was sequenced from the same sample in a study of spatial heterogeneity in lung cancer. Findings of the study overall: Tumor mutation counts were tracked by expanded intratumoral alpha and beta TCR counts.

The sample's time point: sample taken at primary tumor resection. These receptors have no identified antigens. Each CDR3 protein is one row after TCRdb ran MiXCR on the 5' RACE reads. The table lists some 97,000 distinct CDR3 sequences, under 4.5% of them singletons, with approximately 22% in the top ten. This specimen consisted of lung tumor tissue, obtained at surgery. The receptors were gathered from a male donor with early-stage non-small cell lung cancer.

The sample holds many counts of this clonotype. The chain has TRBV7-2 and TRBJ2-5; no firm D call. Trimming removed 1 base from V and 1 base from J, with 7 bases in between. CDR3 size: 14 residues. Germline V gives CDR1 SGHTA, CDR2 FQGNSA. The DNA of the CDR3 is TGTGCCAGCAGCTTAGTGCCGGTCCAAGAGACCCAGTACTTC. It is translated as CASSLVPVQETQYF. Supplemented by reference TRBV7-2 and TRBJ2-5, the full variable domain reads GAGVSQSPSNKVTEKGKDVELRCDPISGHTALYWYRQSLGQGLEFLIYFQGNSAPDKSGLPSDRFSAERTGGSVSTLTIQRTQQEDSAVYLCASSLVPVQETQYFGPGTRLLVL.

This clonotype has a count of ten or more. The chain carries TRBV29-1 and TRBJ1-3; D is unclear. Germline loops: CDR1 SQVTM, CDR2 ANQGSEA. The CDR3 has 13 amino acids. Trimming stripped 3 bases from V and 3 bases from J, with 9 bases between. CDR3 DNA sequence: TGCAGCGTTGACGCGGGTGATGGAAACACCATATATTTT. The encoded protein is CSVDAGDGNTIYF.

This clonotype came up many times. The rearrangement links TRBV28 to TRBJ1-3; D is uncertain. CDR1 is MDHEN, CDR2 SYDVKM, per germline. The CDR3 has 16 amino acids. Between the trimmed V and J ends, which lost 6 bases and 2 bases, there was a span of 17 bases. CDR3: CASRPGITFTGNTIYF. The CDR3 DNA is TGTGCCAGCAGGCCGGGGATTACTTTTACTGGAAACACCATATATTTT.

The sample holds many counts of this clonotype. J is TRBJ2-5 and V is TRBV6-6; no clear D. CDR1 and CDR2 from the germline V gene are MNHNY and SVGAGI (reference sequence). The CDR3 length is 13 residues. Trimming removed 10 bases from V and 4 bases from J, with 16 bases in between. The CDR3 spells CATNKRIAETQYF. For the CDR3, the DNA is TGTGCCACCAACAAGAGGATCGCAGAGACCCAGTACTTC.